This entry lists 13 T cell receptor beta chains sequenced from one sample in a study of T cells after yellow fever vaccination. MiXCR was run by TCRdb on the 5' RACE reads, yielding one entry per CDR3 protein. The sample yields roughly 99,000 distinct CDR3 sequences, around 5.8% seen once. This material consisted of CD8+ T cells sorted from PBMCs, taken 10 days after the yellow fever booster vaccination. The receptors come from a man aged 18 to 35 who received the YFV17D yellow fever vaccine.

This clonotype was observed a handful of times. The chain couples TRBV7-8 to TRBJ2-2, with 11 bases that match TRBD2. The germline gives CDR1 SGHVS, CDR2 FQNEAQ. This CDR3 comprises 16 residues. Trimming at V came to 2 bases and at J to 1 base, leaving 0 bases not matched to a gene. CDR3 coding DNA: TGTGCCAGCAGCTTACTAGCGGGGGGGAACACCGGGGAGCTGTTTTTT. Protein: CASSLLAGGNTGELFF.

Only a few counts were recorded for this clonotype. CDR3 coding DNA: TGTGCCAGCAGCTTAGTAACTGAAGCTTTCTTT. This gives the protein CASSLVTEAFF. The rearrangement links TRBV7-9 to TRBJ1-1; D remains unclear. Trimming left V 1 base short and J 5 bases short, with 2 bases between. CDR1 and CDR2 from the germline V gene are SEHNR and FQNEAQ (reference sequence). The CDR3 has 11 residues.

This sequence joins TRBV19 and TRBJ2-2; D is unresolved. With 7 bases removed from V and 5 bases from J, the gap between germline ends came to 5 bases. The germline CDR1 and CDR2 sequences are LNHDA and SQIVND (reference sequence). The CDR3 length is 11 residues. The CDR3 nucleotides read TGTGCCAGTACCTTGACCGGGGAGCTGTTTTTT. It codes for CASTLTGELFF.

V and J are TRBV5-4 and TRBJ2-1, with D unclear. CDR3 length: 15 amino acids. CDR1 is SGHNT and CDR2 is YYREEE in the germline V gene (reference sequence). V lost 4 bases, J lost 1 base, and 12 bases lay in between. DNA for the CDR3: TGTGCCAGCAGCACCGAGCCAGGTTCCTACAATGAGCAGTTCTTC. It yields the protein CASSTEPGSYNEQFF.

The chain uses TRBV9 and TRBJ2-1; D could derive from TRBD1 or TRBD2 (6 bases each). CDR3 size: 17 residues. Germline assignment: CDR1 SGDLS and CDR2 YYNGEE. V gave up 4 bases and J gave up 2 bases, with 19 bases separating them. The CDR3 coding sequence is TGTGCCAGCAGCTCCCGCGGAAGGGGGGCCCCCTACAATGAGCAGTTCTTC. Amino acid sequence: CASSSRGRGAPYNEQFF.

The rearrangement links TRBV5-1 to TRBJ1-6, with 10 nucleotides matching TRBD1. V lost 7 bases, J lost 4 bases, and 5 bases stayed unmatched. The CDR3 spans 15 residues. CDR1 and CDR2 from the germline V gene are SGHRS and YFSETQ. CDR3: CASRGTGAYNSPLHF. CDR3 bases: TGCGCCAGCCGCGGGACAGGGGCGTATAATTCACCCCTCCACTTT.

V gene TRBV11-2 combines with J gene TRBJ2-3, with D perhaps matching TRBD2 (6 bases). CDR1 and CDR2 (germline): SGHAT, FQNNGV. The germline V and J ends were trimmed by 5 bases and 2 bases, with 17 bases remaining between them. The CDR3 consists of 16 residues. Here the CDR3 reads CASSPGDGWDTDTQYF. As DNA, the CDR3 is TGTGCCAGCAGCCCGGGGGACGGGTGGGACACAGATACGCAGTATTTT.

There are a few counts of this clonotype. The rearrangement uses TRBV7-9 and TRBJ2-5, with TRBD2 matching 8 bases. The CDR3 loop spans 16 amino acids. J gave up 2 bases and V 2 bases, and 7 bases lay outside the gene matches. CDR1 SEHNR and CDR2 FQNEAQ come from the germline V gene (reference sequence). The DNA of the CDR3 is TGTGCCAGCAGCTTATTCGTCCAGCGGGGGCAAGAGACCCAGTACTTC. Protein product: CASSLFVQRGQETQYF.

The V gene is TRBV9, the J gene TRBJ2-3; 7 bases match TRBD2. V gave up 4 bases and J gave up 1 base; unmatched junction bases: 6. There are 15 residues in the CDR3. Germline CDR1 is SGDLS and CDR2 is YYNGEE. DNA of the CDR3: TGTGCCAGCAGCATAGGACTAGGGGGCACAGATACGCAGTATTTT. It codes for CASSIGLGGTDTQYF.

The V gene is TRBV14, the J gene TRBJ1-1; tentatively, D is TRBD1 (6 bases). There are 15 residues in the CDR3. V lost 0 bases to trimming and J lost 1 base, with 9 bases between them. The V gene's germline CDR1 is SGHDN and CDR2 FVKESK. CDR3 in DNA: TGTGCCAGCAGCCAAGACCTGGGGGCGAACACTGAAGCTTTCTTT. Translating it yields CASSQDLGANTEAFF.

The sample holds a few counts of this clonotype. This chain uses TRBV4-3 with TRBJ2-5; D uncertain. The CDR3 length is 14 residues. The germline V and J ends were trimmed by 1 base and 2 bases, with 8 bases remaining between them. Germline CDR1 LGHNA, CDR2 YSLEER. The CDR3 nucleotides are TGCGCCAGCAGCCAAGCGGGCCAGCAAGAGACCCAGTACTTC. Its translation: CASSQAGQQETQYF.

The chain employs TRBV27 and TRBJ2-3, with 8 bases aligning to TRBD1. The CDR3 extends over 17 amino acids. The V gene's germline CDR1 is MNHEY and CDR2 SMNVEV (reference sequence). Trimming cost V 5 bases and J 2 bases; bases outside gene matches: 12. CDR3 residues: CASSPLGQGPATDTQYF. The CDR3 coding sequence is TGTGCCAGCAGTCCTCTTGGACAGGGCCCAGCCACAGATACGCAGTATTTT.

This clonotype was recorded many times. The CDR3 DNA reads TGTGCCAGCAGCTCCCGGGGAGAGCGCAACCAGTACTTC. This encodes CASSSRGERNQYF. The chain carries TRBV7-2 and TRBJ2-5, with D possibly being TRBD2 (5 bases). The CDR3 totals 13 residues. Germline V gene sequence: CDR1 SGHTA, CDR2 FQGNSA. V lost 4 bases to trimming and J lost 10 bases, with 16 bases between them.